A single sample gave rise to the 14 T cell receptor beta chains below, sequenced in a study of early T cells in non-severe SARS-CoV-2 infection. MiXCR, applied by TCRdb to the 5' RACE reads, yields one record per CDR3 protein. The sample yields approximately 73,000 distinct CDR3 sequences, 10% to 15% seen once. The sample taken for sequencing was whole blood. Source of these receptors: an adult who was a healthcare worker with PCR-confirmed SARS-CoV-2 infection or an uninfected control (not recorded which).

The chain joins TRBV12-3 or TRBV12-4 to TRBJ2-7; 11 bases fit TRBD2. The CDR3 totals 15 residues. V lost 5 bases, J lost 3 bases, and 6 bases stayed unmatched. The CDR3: CASSPRLAGNYEQYF. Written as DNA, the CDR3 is TGTGCCAGCAGTCCACGACTAGCGGGGAACTACGAGCAGTACTTC.

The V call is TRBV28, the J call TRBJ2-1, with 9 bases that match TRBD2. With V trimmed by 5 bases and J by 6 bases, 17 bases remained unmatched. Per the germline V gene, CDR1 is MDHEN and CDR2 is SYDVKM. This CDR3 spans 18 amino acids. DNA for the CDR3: TGTGCCAGCAGTGAAGTTGCCGTAACTAGCGGGTTTTTCAATGAGCAGTTCTTC. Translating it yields CASSEVAVTSGFFNEQFF.

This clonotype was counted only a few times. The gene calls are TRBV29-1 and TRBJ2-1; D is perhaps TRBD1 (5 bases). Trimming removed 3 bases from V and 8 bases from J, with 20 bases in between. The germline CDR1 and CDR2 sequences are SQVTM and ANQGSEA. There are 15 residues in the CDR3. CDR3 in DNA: TGCAGCGTTGAGGGTGGGGCAGGGATAGTCTATGAGCAGTTCTTC. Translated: CSVEGGAGIVYEQFF.

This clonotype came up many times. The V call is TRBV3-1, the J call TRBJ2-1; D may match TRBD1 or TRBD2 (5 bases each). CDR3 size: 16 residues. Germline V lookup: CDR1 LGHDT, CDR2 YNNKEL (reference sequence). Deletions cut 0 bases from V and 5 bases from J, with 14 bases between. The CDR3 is CASSQESGLRHNEQFF. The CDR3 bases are TGTGCCAGCAGCCAAGAGTCGGGGCTACGACACAATGAGCAGTTCTTC.

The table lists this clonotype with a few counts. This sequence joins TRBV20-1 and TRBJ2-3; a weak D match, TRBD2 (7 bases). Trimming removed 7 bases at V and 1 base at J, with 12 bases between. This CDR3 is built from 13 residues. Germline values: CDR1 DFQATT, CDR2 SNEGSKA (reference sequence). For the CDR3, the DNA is TGCAGTGTAGGGGGGGCTGGCACAGATACGCAGTATTTT. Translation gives CSVGGAGTDTQYF.

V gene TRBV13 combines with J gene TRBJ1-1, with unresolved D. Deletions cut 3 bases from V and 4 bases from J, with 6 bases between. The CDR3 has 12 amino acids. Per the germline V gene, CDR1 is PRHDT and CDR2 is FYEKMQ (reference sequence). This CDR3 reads CASSLWGTEAFF. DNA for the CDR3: TGTGCCAGCAGCTTGTGGGGCACTGAAGCTTTCTTT.

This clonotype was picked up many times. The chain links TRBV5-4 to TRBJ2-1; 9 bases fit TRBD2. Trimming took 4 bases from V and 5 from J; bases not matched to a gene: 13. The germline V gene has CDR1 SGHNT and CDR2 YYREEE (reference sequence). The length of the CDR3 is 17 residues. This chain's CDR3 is CASSPVTGRGGNNEQFF. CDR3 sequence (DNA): TGTGCCAGCAGCCCGGTGACTGGGCGGGGGGGTAACAATGAGCAGTTCTTC.

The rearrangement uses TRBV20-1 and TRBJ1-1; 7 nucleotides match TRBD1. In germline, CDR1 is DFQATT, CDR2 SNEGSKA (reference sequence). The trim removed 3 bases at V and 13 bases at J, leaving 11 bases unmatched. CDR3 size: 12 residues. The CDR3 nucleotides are TGCAGTGCTAGTCCAGGGGGAGGAAGGGTTTTCTTT. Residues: CSASPGGGRVFF.

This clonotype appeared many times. CDR3 sequence reads: CASSWDSSYEQYF. CDR3 sequence (DNA): TGTGCCAGCAGTTGGGACAGCTCCTACGAGCAGTACTTC. The chain recombines TRBV12-3 or TRBV12-4 with TRBJ2-7; 7 bases agree with TRBD1. This CDR3 spans 13 amino acids. With V trimmed by 4 bases and J by 0 bases, 0 bases remained unmatched.

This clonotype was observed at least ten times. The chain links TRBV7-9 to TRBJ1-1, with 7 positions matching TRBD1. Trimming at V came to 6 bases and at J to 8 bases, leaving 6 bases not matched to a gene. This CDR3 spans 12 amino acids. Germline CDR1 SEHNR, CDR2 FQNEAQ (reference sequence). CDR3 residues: CASSYEQGEAFF. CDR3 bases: TGTGCCAGCAGTTATGAACAGGGGGAAGCTTTCTTT.

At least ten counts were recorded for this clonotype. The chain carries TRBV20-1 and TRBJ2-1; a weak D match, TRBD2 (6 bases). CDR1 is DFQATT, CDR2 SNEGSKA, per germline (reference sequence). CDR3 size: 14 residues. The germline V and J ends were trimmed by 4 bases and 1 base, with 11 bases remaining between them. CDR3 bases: TGCAGTGCTATTCTGGGACTTTCCTACAATGAGCAGTTCTTC. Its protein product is CSAILGLSYNEQFF.

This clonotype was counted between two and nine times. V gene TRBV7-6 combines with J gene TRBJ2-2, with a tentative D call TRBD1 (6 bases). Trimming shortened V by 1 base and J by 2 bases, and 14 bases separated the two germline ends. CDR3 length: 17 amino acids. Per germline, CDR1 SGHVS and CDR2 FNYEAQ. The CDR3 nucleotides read TGTGCCAGCAGCTTAGTTCGGCAGGGGAGAAACACCGGGGAGCTGTTTTTT. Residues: CASSLVRQGRNTGELFF.

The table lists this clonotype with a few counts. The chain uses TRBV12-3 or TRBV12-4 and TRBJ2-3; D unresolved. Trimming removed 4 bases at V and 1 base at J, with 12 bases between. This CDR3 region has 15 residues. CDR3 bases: TGTGCCAGCAGTTCCCCCTCGGCCGGCACAGATACGCAGTATTTT. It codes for CASSSPSAGTDTQYF.

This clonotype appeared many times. The CDR3 protein is CASSPGNEQFF. The DNA of the CDR3 is TGTGCCAGCAGCCCCGGCAATGAGCAGTTCTTC. V and J are TRBV5-5 and TRBJ2-1; no definite D call. The V gene lost 4 bases and the J gene lost 6 bases, with 5 bases spanning the gap. The V gene's germline CDR1 is SGHKS and CDR2 YYEKEE (reference sequence). The CDR3 is 11 residues long.